The 5 T cell receptor beta chains below were found in one sample sequenced in a study of T cell responses to AZD1222 COVID-19 vaccine. Method: immunoSEQ multiplex PCR; TCRdb's copy keeps in-frame clones and lacks some. The sample records about 130,000 clones, 88% being singletons. This material consisted of peripheral blood, taken on day 0 of AZD1222 vaccination. The receptors stem from an adult in good health.

This CDR3 reads CASSHFEPGIHGYTF. The CDR3 bases are TGTGCCAGCAGCCACTTCGAACCAGGGATCCATGGCTACACCTTC. This chain connects TRBV3-1 (or the pseudogene TRBV3-2) to TRBJ1-2, with TRBD1 as a possible D gene (5 bases). Germline V gene lookup returns CDR1 LGHDT and CDR2 YNNKEL (reference sequence). This CDR3 contains 15 residues. The V and J ends lost 3 bases and 6 bases respectively, with 17 bases between them.

The chain joins TRBV5-1 to TRBJ2-6, with 8 bases that match TRBD1. V was clipped by 5 bases and J by 4 bases; unmatched bases: 5. Germline V gives CDR1 SGHRS, CDR2 YFSETQ. The CDR3 length is 15 residues. CDR3 in DNA: TGCGCCAGCAGGGAGGACAGGGCGGGGGCCAACGTCCTGACTTTC. This gives the protein CASREDRAGANVLTF.

The CDR3 protein is CASSYPRGSVASGETQYF. CDR3 nucleotides: TGTGCCAGCAGTTACCCCCGGGGTTCTGTGGCGAGCGGGGAGACCCAGTACTTC. This chain links TRBV6-2 or TRBV6-3 with TRBJ2-5; a possible D gene is TRBD2 (6 bases). The germline V and J ends were trimmed by 2 bases and 5 bases, with 24 bases remaining between them. The CDR3 loop spans 18 amino acids. Per germline, CDR1 MNHEY and CDR2 SVGEGT.

In its sample, this clone was seen a few times. This chain connects TRBV11-2 to TRBJ2-7; 15 bases align to TRBD2. The CDR3 is 18 residues long. V gave up 5 bases and J gave up 4 bases; unmatched junction bases: 12. Germline CDR1 SGHAT, CDR2 FQNNGV. This CDR3 reads CASSRTSGGASRLYEQYF. CDR3 nucleotide sequence: TGTGCCAGCAGCCGGACTAGCGGGGGGGCCAGTCGACTGTACGAGCAGTACTTC.

In its sample, this clone was seen once. This sample includes further DNA sequences coding for the same CDR3. The gene calls are TRBV18 and TRBJ1-3; D remains ambiguous. V lost 3 bases, J lost 0 bases, and 9 bases lay in between. This CDR3 has 15 residues. Looked up from germline, CDR1 is KGHSH and CDR2 is LQKENI. CDR3 bases: TGTGCCAGCTCACCCACTAAATCCTCTGGAAACACCATATATTTT. This translates into CASSPTKSSGNTIYF.